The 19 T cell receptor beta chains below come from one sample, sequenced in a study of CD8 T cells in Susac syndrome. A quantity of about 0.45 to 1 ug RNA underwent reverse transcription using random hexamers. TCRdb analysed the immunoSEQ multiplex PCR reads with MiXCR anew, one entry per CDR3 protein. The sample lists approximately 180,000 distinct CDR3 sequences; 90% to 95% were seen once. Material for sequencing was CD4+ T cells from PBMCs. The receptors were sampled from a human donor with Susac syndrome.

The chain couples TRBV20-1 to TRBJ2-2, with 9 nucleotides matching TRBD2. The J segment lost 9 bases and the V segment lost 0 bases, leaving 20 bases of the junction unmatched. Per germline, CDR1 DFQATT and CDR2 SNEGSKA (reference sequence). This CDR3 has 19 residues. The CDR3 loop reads CSARDPARGTSPELRELFF. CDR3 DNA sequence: TGCAGTGCTAGAGATCCCGCAAGAGGGACTAGCCCTGAACTCAGGGAGCTGTTTTTT.

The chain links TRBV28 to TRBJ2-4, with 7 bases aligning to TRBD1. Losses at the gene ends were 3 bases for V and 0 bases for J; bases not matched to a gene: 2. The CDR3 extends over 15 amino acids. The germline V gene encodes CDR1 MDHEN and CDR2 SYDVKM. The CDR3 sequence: CASSLGQIAKNIQYF. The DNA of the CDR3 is TGTGCCAGCAGTTTGGGACAGATAGCCAAAAACATTCAGTACTTC.

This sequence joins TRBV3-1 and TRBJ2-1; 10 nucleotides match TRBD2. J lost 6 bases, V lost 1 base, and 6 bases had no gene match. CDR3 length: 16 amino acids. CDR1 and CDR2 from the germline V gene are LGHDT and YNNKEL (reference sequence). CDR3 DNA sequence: TGTGCCAGCAGCCAAGTTTTACTAGCGGGGTCCAATGAGCAGTTCTTC. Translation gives CASSQVLLAGSNEQFF.

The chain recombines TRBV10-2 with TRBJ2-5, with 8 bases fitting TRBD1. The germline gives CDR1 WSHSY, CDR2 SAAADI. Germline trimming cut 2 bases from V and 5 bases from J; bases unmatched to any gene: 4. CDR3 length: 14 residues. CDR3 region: CASSEPGGGETQYF. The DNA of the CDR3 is TGCGCCAGCAGTGAGCCAGGGGGCGGGGAGACCCAGTACTTC.

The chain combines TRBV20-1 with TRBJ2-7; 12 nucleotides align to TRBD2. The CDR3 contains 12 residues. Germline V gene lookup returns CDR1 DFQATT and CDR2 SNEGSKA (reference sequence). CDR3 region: CASGRAAYEQYF. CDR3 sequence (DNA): TGCGCTAGCGGGAGGGCCGCCTACGAGCAGTACTTC.

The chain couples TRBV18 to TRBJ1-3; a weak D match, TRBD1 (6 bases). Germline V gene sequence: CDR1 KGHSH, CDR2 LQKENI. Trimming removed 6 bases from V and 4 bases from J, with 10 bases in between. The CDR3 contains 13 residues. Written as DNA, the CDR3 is TGTGCCAGCTCTCCCGGACAGGGAAACACCATATATTTT. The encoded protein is CASSPGQGNTIYF.

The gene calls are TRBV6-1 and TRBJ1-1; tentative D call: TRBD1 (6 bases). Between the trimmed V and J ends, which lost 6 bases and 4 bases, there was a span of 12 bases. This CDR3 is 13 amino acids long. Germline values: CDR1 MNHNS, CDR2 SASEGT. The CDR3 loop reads CASRETGITEAFF. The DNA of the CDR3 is TGTGCCAGCAGGGAAACAGGGATCACTGAAGCTTTCTTT.

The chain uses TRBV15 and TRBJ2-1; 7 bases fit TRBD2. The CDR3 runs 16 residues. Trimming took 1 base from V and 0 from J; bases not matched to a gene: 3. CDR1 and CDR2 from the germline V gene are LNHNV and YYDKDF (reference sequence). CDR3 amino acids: CATSRVGGSSYNEQFF. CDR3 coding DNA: TGTGCCACCAGCAGAGTCGGCGGGAGCTCCTACAATGAGCAGTTCTTC.

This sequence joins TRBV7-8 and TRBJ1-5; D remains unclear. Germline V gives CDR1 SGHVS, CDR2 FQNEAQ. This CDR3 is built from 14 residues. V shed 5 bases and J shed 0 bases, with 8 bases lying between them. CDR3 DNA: TGTGCCAGCAGCCCATCCTATAGCAATCAGCCCCAGCATTTT. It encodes CASSPSYSNQPQHF.

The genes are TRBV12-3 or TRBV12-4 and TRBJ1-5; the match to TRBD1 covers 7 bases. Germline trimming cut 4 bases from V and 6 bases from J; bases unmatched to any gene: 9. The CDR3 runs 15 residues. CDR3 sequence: CASSSGDSQSQPQHF. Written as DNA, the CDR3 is TGTGCCAGCAGTTCGGGGGACAGTCAATCTCAGCCCCAGCATTTT.

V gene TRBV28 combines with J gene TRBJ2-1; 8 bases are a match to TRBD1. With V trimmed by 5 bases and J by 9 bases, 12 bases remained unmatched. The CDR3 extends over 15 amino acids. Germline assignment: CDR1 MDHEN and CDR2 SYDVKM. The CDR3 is CASSPNPSRGREQFF. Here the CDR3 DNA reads TGTGCCAGCAGTCCCAACCCCTCCAGGGGGCGTGAGCAGTTCTTC.

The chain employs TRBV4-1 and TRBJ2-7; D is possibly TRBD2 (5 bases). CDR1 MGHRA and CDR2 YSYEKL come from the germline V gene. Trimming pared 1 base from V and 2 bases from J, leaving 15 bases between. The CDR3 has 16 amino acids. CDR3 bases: TGCGCCAGCAGCCAAGCCCCAGCGGTTGGGACCTACGAGCAGTACTTC. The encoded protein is CASSQAPAVGTYEQYF.

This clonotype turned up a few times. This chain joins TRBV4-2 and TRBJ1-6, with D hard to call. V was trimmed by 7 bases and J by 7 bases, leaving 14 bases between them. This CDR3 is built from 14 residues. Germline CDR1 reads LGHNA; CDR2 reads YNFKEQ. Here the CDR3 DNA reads TGTGCCAGCAAGTTTTCGGCCGGGAATTCACCCCTCCACTTT. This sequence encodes CASKFSAGNSPLHF.

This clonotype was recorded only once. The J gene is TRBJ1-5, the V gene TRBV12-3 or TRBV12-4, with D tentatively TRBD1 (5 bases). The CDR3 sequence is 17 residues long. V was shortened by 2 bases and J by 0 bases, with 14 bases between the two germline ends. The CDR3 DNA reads TGTGCCAGCAGTTTATATCTGGGGACCTATAGCAATCAGCCCCAGCATTTT. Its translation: CASSLYLGTYSNQPQHF.

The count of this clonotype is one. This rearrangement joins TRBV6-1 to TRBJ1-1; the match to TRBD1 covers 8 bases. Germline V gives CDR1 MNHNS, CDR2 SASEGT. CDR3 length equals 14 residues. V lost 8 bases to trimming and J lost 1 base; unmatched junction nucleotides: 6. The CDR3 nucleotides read TGTGCCAGCGAACGGACAGGGTGGAACACTGAAGCTTTCTTT. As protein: CASERTGWNTEAFF.

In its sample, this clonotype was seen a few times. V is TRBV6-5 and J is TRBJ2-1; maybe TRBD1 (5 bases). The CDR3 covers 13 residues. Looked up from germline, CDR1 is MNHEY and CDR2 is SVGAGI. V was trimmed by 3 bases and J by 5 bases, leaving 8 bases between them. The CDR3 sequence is CASSYDSHNEQFF. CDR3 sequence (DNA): TGTGCCAGCAGTTATGACAGCCACAATGAGCAGTTCTTC.

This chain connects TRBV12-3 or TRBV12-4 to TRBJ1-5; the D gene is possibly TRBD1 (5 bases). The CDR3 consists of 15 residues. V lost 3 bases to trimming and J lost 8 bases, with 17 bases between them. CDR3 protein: CASSLGLRREEPQHF. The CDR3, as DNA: TGTGCCAGCAGTTTGGGACTGCGTCGGGAGGAGCCCCAGCATTTT.

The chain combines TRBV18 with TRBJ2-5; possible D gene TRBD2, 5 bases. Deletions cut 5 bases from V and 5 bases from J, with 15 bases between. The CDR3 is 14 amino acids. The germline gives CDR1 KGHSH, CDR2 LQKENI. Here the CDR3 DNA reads TGTGCCAGCTCATCCCCGGCGGGTAGGGAGACCCAGTACTTC. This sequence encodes CASSSPAGRETQYF. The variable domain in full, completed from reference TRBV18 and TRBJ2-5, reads NAGVMQNPRHLVRRRGQEARLRCSPMKGHSHVYWYRQLPEEGLKFMVYLQKENIIDESGMPKERFSAEFPKEGPSILRIQQVVRGDSAAYFCASSSPAGRETQYFGPGTRLLVL.

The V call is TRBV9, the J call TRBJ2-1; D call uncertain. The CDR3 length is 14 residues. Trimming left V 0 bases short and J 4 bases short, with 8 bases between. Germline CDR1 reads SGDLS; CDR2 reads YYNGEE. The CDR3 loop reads CASSVDGPYNEQFF. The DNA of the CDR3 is TGTGCCAGCAGCGTAGACGGGCCTTACAATGAGCAGTTCTTC.